A selection of T cell receptor beta chains follows, all from one sample in a study of regulatory T cells in long-lasting Graves disease. One entry per CDR3 protein, called by TCRdb with MiXCR from the multiplex PCR reads. Among 350,000 to 450,000 distinct CDR3 sequences listed, 21% were seen once. The sequenced sample was peripheral blood mononuclear cells (PBMCs), obtained when the disease was refractory, from a patient treated with antithyroid drugs. These receptor sequences come from a female donor with Graves disease. CDR3s include the opening cysteine and the closing phenylalanine or tryptophan. A D gene is named only where the DNA matches it firmly. For some rows the clone size is stated as once, few or many, or as a class when expanded; others skip it.

D,V,J,size,length,DNA,CDR3
.,TRBV28,TRBJ1-3,many,13,TGTGCCAGCGAGGACTTCTCTGGAAACACCATATATTTT,CASEDFSGNTIYF
TRBD2,TRBV5-6,TRBJ2-1,.,16,TGTGCCAGCAGCAAAGCCCCGGGACTAGCCTACAATGAGCAGTTCTTC,CASSKAPGLAYNEQFF
TRBD2,TRBV28,TRBJ2-5,few,15,TGTGCCAGCAGTCTCCCGCGGGAGGGCCCAGAGACCCAGTACTTC,CASSLPREGPETQYF
.,TRBV6-1,TRBJ2-2,.,16,TGTGCCAGCAACTTAGAAGGGCGGCGGGACACCGGGGAGCTGTTTTTT,CASNLEGRRDTGELFF
.,TRBV28,TRBJ2-3,.,17,TGTGCCAGCAGTTTACCCCGACTAGCTCAGGGGGCAGATACGCAGTATTTT,CASSLPRLAQGADTQYF
.,TRBV2,TRBJ2-5,many,17,TGTGCCAGCAGTGAAAAGTCGGGACACCTTTACCAAGAGACCCAGTACTTC,CASSEKSGHLYQETQYF
TRBD2,TRBV2,TRBJ2-2,.,13,TGTGCCAGCAGTGTGCTAGCGGGAAGAGAGCTGTTTTTT,CASSVLAGRELFF
TRBD1,TRBV28,TRBJ1-5,many,16,TGTGCCAGCAGTTACAGGGGGCCGGCGAGCAATCAGCCCCAGCATTTT,CASSYRGPASNQPQHF
.,TRBV28,TRBJ2-7,many,14,TGTGCCAGCAGTTTAGGGAGGGGGCTAGGCGAGCAGTACTTC,CASSLGRGLGEQYF
.,TRBV2,TRBJ2-2,many,11,TGTGCCAGTCAGAACACCGGGGAGCTGTTTTTT,CASQNTGELFF
.,TRBV5-1,TRBJ2-7,many,14,TGCGCCAGCAGCTTGGGGACTATTTCTTACGAGCAGTACTTC,CASSLGTISYEQYF
TRBD2,TRBV6-1,TRBJ2-1,.,16,TGTGCCAGCAGTCACGGGGGACTAGCGGGAGGCAATGAGCAGTTCTTC,CASSHGGLAGGNEQFF
.,TRBV28,TRBJ2-5,many,18,TGTGCCAGCAGTTTATCGCCCCAGGAGAGGGCTTACCAAGAGACCCAGTACTTC,CASSLSPQERAYQETQYF
TRBD2,TRBV14,TRBJ2-5,few,16,TGTGCCAGCAGCCAAGGACTAGCGGGGCACCAAGAGACCCAGTACTTC,CASSQGLAGHQETQYF
.,TRBV6-1,TRBJ1-6,many,15,TGTGCCAGCAGTGAAAGGGGGGCTCCTGGGGCACCCCTCCACTTT,CASSERGAPGAPLHF
TRBD1,TRBV20-1,TRBJ1-5,.,14,TGCAGTGCCCCGACAGGGGTAAAGGGTCAGCCCCAGCATTTT,CSAPTGVKGQPQHF
.,TRBV27,TRBJ2-2,few,14,TGTGCCAGCAGCCCCTCCCTCTTGACCGGGGAGCTGTTTTTT,CASSPSLLTGELFF
.,TRBV20-1,TRBJ1-1,few,14,TGCAGTGCCAGGAAGGGACAAGTGAACACTGAAGCTTTCTTT,CSARKGQVNTEAFF
.,TRBV29-1,TRBJ2-5,many,13,TGCAGCGTTGAAAGGACACTTTGGGAGACCCAGTACTTC,CSVERTLWETQYF
.,TRBV20-1,TRBJ2-4,many,18,TGCAGTGCGGGTCGATACCAGCGGCGGGACTCGGACAAAAACATTCAGTACTTC,CSAGRYQRRDSDKNIQYF
.,TRBV5-1,TRBJ1-5,many,15,TGCGCCAGCAGCCCGGACAACCCGGGCAATCAGCCCCAGCATTTT,CASSPDNPGNQPQHF
.,TRBV5-1,TRBJ2-2,.,14,TGCGCCAGCAGCTTGGAGGGGGACACCGGGGAGCTGTCTTTT,CASSLEGDTGELSF
.,TRBV9,TRBJ1-1,.,13,TGTGCCAGCAGCGTAGGGGGGGCGACTGAAGCTTTCTTT,CASSVGGATEAFF
TRBD2,TRBV6-1,TRBJ2-7,many,14,TGTGCCAGCAGTGAAACGCTAGCGGGAGTCGGGCAGTACTTC,CASSETLAGVGQYF